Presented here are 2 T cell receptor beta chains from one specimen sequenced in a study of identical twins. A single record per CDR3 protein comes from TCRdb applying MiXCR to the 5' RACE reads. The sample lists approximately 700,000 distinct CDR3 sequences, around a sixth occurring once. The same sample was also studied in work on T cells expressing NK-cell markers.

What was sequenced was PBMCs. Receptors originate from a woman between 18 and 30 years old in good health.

CDR3 in DNA: TGTGCCTTTGGGACAGGGAGCTCCTACGAGCAGTACTTC. Amino acids: CAFGTGSSYEQYF. The chain uses TRBV7-9 and TRBJ2-7; 9 bases fit TRBD1. Unmatched junction bases numbered 5, after V lost 11 bases and J lost 0 bases. The CDR3 has 13 amino acids. Germline V gives CDR1 SEHNR, CDR2 FQNEAQ (reference sequence).

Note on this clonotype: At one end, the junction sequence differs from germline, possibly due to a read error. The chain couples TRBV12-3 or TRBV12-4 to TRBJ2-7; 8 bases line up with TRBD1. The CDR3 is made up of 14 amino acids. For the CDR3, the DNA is TGTGCCAGCAACGAAAATCCTTGGACAGGGTTTCCTCACTTC. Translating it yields CASNENPWTGFPHF.